This T cell receptor beta chain emerged from a study of blood T cells in healthy people across ages. Findings and caveats of the study: Older individuals had lower TCR beta diversity per million T cells (the decline was roughly linear). It was the long-lived donors that had more naive CD4+ cells and higher diversity than aged donors.

Alongside a J-beta primer mix, a sample-barcoded 5' primer served in a second PCR lasting about 7 to 11 cycles. Each single sample gave us at least 2.5 million CDR3-containing paired-end reads. TCRdb itself ran the 5' RACE reads through MiXCR, one entry per CDR3 protein. Among some 1,800,000 distinct CDR3 sequences listed, 30% to 40% were seen once. This clonotype appeared a few times. Its specificity is not known. Trimming left V 2 bases short and J 0 bases short, with 8 bases between. There are 15 residues in the CDR3. CDR1 and CDR2 from the germline V gene are MNHNS and SASEGT. The specimen was blood. The receptor was derived from a human donor in good health. This chain uses TRBV6-1 with TRBJ2-4; D unresolved. CDR3 sequence reads: CASSESGVAKNIQYF. CDR3 sequence (DNA): TGTGCCAGCAGTGAAAGTGGGGTAGCCAAAAACATTCAGTACTTC.